The entry below describes one T cell receptor beta chain. What it binds is not known. The source of the sample is a study of regulatory T cells in long-lasting Graves disease. Time point of the sample: newly diagnosed GD, antithyroid drugs for less than 3 months. PBMCs provided the RNA from which the TCR library was made. Findings and limits, study-wide: Gene preferences differed: TRBV28, TRBJ1-2, TRBJ2-5 in persistent cases.

Libraries of TCR beta came from iRepertoire HTBI primers plus Arm-PCR of CDR3 regions. TCRdb ran MiXCR on the multiplex PCR reads and lists one entry per CDR3 protein. The sample yields hundreds of thousands of distinct CDR3 sequences, roughly 14% seen once. V was cut by 3 bases and J by 7 bases, with 10 bases left in between. Looked up from germline, CDR1 is MGHRA and CDR2 is YSYEKL. CDR3 length: 14 residues. This sample was also put to use in a study of T cells in Graves' hyperthyroidism and ophthalmopathy. From that study: An initial round of RT-PCR targeting the TCR CDR3 relied on the HTBI primer set. Model-based prediction identified ophthalmopathy a median roughly 5.9 months prior to its onset.

This TCR came from a man aged 25 to 40 with Graves disease. The chain carries TRBV4-1 and TRBJ1-6; D unclear. This specimen was peripheral blood mononuclear cells (PBMCs), taken at new diagnosis, from a patient treated with antithyroid drugs. The CDR3 DNA is TGCGCCAGCAGCCAGACAACTGGCAATTCACCCCTCCACTTT. Encoded protein: CASSQTTGNSPLHF.